The entry that follows covers one T cell receptor (beta chain) sequence. The antigen is unknown. At one of its ends the junction is not consistent with the germline gene, which may arise from a read error. Each CDR3 protein gets one entry after TCRdb re-called the RT-PCR reads with MiXCR. The profile shows 630,000 or so distinct CDR3 sequences, approximately 14% of them singletons. This specimen belongs to a study of response to subunit inactivated influenza vaccine. Whole-study results and caveats: Authors suggested seasonal influenza vaccinations each recruit few new T cells.

This clonotype was obtained from a man aged 50-60 years who received an inactivated influenza vaccine. Material: PBMCs from blood, obtained 11 to 12 days after vaccination.

CDR3 bases: TGTGCTAGTGGCCGGGACAACACCGTGGAGCTGTTTTTT. It codes for CASGRDNTVELFF. The chain uses TRBV12-5 and TRBJ2-2; possible D gene TRBD1, 6 bases. The CDR3 is made up of 13 amino acids. Germline lookup yields CDR1 LGHNT and CDR2 FRNRAP. Using reference TRBV12-5 and TRBJ2-2 for the parts outside the CDR3, the full variable domain is DARVTQTPRHKVTEMGQEVTMRCQPILGHNTVFWYRQTMMQGLELLAYFRNRAPLDDSGMPKDRFSAEMPDATLATLKIQPSEPRDSAVYFCASGRDNTVELFFGEGSRLTVL.